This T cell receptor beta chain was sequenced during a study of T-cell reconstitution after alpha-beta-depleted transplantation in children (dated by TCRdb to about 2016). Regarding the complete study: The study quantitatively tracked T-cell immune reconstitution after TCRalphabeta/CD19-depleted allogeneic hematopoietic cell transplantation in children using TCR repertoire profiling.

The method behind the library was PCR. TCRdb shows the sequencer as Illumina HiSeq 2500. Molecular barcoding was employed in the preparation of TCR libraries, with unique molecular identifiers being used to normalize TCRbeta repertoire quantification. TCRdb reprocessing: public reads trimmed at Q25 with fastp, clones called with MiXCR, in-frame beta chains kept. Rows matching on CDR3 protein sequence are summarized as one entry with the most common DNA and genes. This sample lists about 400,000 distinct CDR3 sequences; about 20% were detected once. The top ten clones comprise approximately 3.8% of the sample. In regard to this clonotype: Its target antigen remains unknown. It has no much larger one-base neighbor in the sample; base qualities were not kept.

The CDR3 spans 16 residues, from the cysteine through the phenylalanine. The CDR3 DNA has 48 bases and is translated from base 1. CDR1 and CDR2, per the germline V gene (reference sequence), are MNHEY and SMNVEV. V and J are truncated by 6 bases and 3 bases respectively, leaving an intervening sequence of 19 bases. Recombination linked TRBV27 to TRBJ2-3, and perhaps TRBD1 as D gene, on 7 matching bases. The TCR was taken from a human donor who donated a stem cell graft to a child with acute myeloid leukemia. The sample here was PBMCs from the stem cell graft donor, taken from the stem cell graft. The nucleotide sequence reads TGTGCCAGCAGAAACAGGGGAGGACTCCAAACAGATACGCAGTATTTT. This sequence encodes CASRNRGGLQTDTQYF.